This T cell receptor (beta chain) is from a study of identical twins. For this clonotype: The antigen is undetermined.

V dropped 8 bases and J dropped 7 bases, with 18 bases sitting between them. Germline V gene sequence: CDR1 MNHEY, CDR2 SMNVEV (reference sequence). CDR3 length equals 14 residues. General study points: Invariant MAIT and iNKT cells may have partly biased zero-insertion analyses.

TCRdb reanalysed the 5' RACE reads using MiXCR and keeps one entry per CDR3 protein. This sample has fewer than 900,000 distinct CDR3 sequences; roughly 20% occur once, and the top ten carry 13%. In addition, the sample was reused for a study of T cells expressing NK-cell markers.

V usage is TRBV27 and J usage is TRBJ2-1; a possible D gene is TRBD2 (6 bases). The sequence was collected from a woman aged 18-30 years in good health. Sequenced sample: PBMCs. In DNA form, the CDR3 reads TGTGCCAGCGTACGGGACTGGGGCTTGAATGAGCAGTTCTTC. The encoded protein is CASVRDWGLNEQFF.